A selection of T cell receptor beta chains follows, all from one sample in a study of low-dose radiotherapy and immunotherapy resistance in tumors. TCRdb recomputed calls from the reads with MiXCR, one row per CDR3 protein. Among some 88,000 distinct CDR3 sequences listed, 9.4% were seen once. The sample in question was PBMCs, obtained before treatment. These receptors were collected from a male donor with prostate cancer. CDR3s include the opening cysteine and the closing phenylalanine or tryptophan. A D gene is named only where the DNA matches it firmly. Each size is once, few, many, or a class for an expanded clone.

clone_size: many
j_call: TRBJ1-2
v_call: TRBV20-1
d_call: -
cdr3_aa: CSARAVTNYGYTF
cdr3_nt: TGCAGTGCTAGAGCGGTGACCAACTATGGCTACACCTTC

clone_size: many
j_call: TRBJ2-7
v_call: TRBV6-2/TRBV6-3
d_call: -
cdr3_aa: CAAGRGGEQYF
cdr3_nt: TGTGCCGCGGGTCGAGGAGGCGAGCAGTACTTC

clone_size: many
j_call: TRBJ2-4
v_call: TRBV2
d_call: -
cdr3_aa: CASSSGTKNIQYF
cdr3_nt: TGTGCCAGCAGTAGTGGCACTAAAAACATTCAGTACTTC

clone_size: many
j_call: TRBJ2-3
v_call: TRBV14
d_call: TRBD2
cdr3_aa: CASSQWTSGRSTDTQYF
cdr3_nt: TGTGCCAGCAGCCAGTGGACTAGCGGGAGGTCAACAGATACGCAGTATTTT

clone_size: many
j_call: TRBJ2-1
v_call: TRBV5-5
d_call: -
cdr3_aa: CASAVGPDNEQFF
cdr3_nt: TGTGCCAGTGCCGTGGGACCCGACAATGAGCAGTTCTTC

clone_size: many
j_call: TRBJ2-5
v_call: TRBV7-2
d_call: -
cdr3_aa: CASSPGQQETQYF
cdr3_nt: TGTGCCAGCAGCCCCGGGCAACAAGAGACCCAGTACTTC

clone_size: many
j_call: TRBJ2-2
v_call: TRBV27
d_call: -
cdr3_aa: CASRVLSSVGELFF
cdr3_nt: TGTGCCAGCCGAGTGCTTAGCTCGGTCGGGGAGCTGTTTTTT

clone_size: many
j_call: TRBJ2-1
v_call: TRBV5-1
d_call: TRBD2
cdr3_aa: CASSLGTSGPYNEQFF
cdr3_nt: TGTGCCAGCAGCCTCGGGACTAGCGGACCTTACAATGAGCAGTTCTTC

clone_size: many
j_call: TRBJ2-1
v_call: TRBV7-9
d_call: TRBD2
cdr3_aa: CASSLVAGLAHNEQFF
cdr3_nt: TGTGCCAGCAGCTTAGTGGCGGGACTAGCGCATAATGAGCAGTTCTTC

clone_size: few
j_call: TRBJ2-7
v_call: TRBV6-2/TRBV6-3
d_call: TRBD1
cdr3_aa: CASSSRQGPSYEQYF
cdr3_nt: TGTGCCAGCAGTTCAAGACAGGGCCCCTCCTACGAGCAGTACTTC

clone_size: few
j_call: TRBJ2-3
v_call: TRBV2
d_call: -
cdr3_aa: CATKGGTSTDTQYF
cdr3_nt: TGTGCCACAAAAGGAGGGACTAGCACAGATACGCAGTATTTT

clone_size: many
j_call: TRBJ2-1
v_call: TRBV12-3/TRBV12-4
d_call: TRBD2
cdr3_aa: CASVGTSETYNEQFF
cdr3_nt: TGTGCCAGCGTAGGGACTAGCGAGACGTACAATGAGCAGTTCTTC

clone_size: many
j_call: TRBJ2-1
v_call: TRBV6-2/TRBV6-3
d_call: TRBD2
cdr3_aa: CASRGLAGGSHEQFF
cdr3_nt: TGTGCCAGCAGGGGTCTAGCGGGTGGTTCCCATGAGCAGTTCTTC

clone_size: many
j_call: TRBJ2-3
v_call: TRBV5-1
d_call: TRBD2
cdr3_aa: CASSLSLAAGDTQYF
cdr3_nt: TGCGCCAGCAGCTTGAGCCTAGCGGCTGGAGATACGCAGTATTTT

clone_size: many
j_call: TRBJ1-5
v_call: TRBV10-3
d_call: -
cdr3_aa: CAISESTDSNQPQHF
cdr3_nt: TGTGCCATCAGTGAGTCGACGGATAGCAATCAGCCCCAGCATTTT

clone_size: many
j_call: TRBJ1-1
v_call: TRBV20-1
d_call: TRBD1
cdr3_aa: CSALPGQGARTEAFF
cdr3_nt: TGCAGTGCGCTGCCGGGACAGGGGGCGCGAACTGAAGCTTTCTTT

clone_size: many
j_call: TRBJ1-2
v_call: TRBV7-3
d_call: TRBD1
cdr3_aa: CASSADRADGYTF
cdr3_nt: TGTGCCAGCAGCGCTGACAGGGCCGACGGCTACACCTTC

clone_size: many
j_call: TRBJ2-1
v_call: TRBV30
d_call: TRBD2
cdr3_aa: CAWKRLAGDYEQFF
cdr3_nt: TGTGCCTGGAAACGACTAGCGGGAGATTATGAGCAGTTCTTC

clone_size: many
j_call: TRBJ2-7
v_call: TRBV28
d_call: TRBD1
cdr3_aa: CASRTGGYNEQYF
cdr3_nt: TGTGCCAGCAGGACAGGGGGCTATAACGAGCAGTACTTC

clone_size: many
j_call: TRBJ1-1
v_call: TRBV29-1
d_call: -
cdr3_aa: CSVVSGTMNTEAFF
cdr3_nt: TGCAGCGTTGTGTCAGGGACTATGAACACTGAAGCTTTCTTT

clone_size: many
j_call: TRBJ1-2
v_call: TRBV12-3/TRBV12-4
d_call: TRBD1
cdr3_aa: CASSLARQGAYGYTF
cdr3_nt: TGTGCCAGCAGTTTAGCGCGGCAGGGGGCCTATGGCTACACCTTC

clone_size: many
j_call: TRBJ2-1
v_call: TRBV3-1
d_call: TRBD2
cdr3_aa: CASSPSTSGSSFEQFF
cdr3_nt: TGTGCCAGCAGCCCGTCAACTAGCGGGAGTTCGTTTGAGCAGTTCTTC

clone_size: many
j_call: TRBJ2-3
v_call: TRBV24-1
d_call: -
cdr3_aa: CATSPPRGDTQYF
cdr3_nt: TGTGCCACCAGCCCTCCCAGGGGAGATACGCAGTATTTT

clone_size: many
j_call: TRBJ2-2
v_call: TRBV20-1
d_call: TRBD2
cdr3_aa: CSASSFGGSGSTGELFF
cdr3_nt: TGCAGTGCTAGTAGTTTTGGGGGGAGCGGGAGCACCGGGGAGCTGTTTTTT

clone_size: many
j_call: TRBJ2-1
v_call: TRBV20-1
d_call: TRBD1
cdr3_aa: CSARQGARNEQFF
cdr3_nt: TGCAGTGCTAGACAGGGGGCGCGTAATGAGCAGTTCTTC

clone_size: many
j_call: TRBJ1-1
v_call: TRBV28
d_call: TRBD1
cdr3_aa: CASSSGQGNTEAFF
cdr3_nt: TGTGCCAGCAGTTCGGGACAGGGGAACACTGAAGCTTTCTTT

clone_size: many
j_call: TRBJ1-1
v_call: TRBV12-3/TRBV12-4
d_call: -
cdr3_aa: CASMVNTEAFF
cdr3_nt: TGTGCCAGCATGGTCAACACTGAAGCTTTCTTT